Below, 32 T cell receptor beta chains from the same sample are listed, as sequenced in a study of T cells in Graves' hyperthyroidism and ophthalmopathy. Regions amplified from RNA transcripts were the TCR beta CDR3 regions. Researchers ran a first-round RT-PCR on the TCR CDR3 using the HTBI primer set. TCRdb redid the calling of the multiplex PCR reads with MiXCR, one entry per CDR3 protein. The sample has about 250,000 distinct CDR3 sequences, around 25% seen once; the top ten hold approximately 35%. The sequenced sample consisted of blood. These receptor sequences come from a woman in her 40s with Graves' ophthalmopathy.

Ten or more counts support this clonotype. This sequence joins TRBV19 and TRBJ2-6, with 12 nucleotides matching TRBD1. The germline gives CDR1 LNHDA, CDR2 SQIVND (reference sequence). The CDR3 contains 19 residues. The V gene end was trimmed by 7 bases and the J gene end by 2 bases; junction bases not matched to a gene: 12. CDR3: CASIGPPGTGGPGANVLTF. CDR3 DNA: TGTGCCAGTATCGGGCCTCCCGGGACAGGGGGCCCTGGGGCCAACGTCCTGACTTTC.

This clonotype was recorded many times. The chain recombines TRBV28 with TRBJ2-2; perhaps TRBD1 as D (6 bases). The CDR3 runs 13 residues. V dropped 7 bases and J dropped 7 bases, with 13 bases sitting between them. CDR1 is MDHEN, CDR2 SYDVKM, per germline. This CDR3 is CASTVTGVGELFF. As DNA, the CDR3 is TGTGCCAGCACCGTGACAGGCGTCGGGGAGCTGTTTTTT.

The V gene is TRBV20-1, the J gene TRBJ1-2, with TRBD1 as a possible D gene (6 bases). The germline V and J ends were trimmed by 5 bases and 5 bases, with 18 bases remaining between them. The CDR3 spans 14 residues. Germline loops: CDR1 DFQATT, CDR2 SNEGSKA (reference sequence). CDR3 residues: CSAVAAGDGYGYTF. The CDR3 DNA is TGCAGTGCTGTAGCTGCAGGGGACGGGTATGGCTACACCTTC.

This clonotype was counted ten times or more. V is TRBV12-3 or TRBV12-4 and J is TRBJ2-7; D is uncertain. CDR3 size: 14 residues. The V and J ends lost 1 base and 0 bases respectively, with 7 bases between them. As DNA, the CDR3 is TGTGCCAGCAGTTTAGGCGGTACCTCCTACGAGCAGTACTTC. Its protein product is CASSLGGTSYEQYF.

This chain joins TRBV6-1 and TRBJ1-5; D call uncertain. Germline CDR1 MNHNS, CDR2 SASEGT. This CDR3 comprises 16 residues. Trimming stripped 3 bases from V and 3 bases from J, with 15 bases between. Here the CDR3 DNA reads TGTGCCAGCAGTGACACTTCCAGGATAACCAATCAGCCCCAGCATTTT. It codes for CASSDTSRITNQPQHF.

This clonotype showed up many times. J is TRBJ1-2 and V is TRBV4-1; the D gene is possibly TRBD1 (6 bases). V lost 2 bases and J 5 bases, leaving 18 bases between the germline ends. In germline, CDR1 is MGHRA, CDR2 YSYEKL. The CDR3 runs to 16 residues. The CDR3 loop is CASSQRGYDSLYGYTF. CDR3 nucleotides: TGCGCCAGCAGCCAAAGGGGGTACGACAGCCTATATGGCTACACCTTC.

A few counts support this clonotype. One base away lies a much larger clone, so this may be a sequencing read error. V and J are TRBV30 and TRBJ1-6; D remains ambiguous. CDR3 length: 15 amino acids. The germline CDR1 and CDR2 sequences are GTSNPN and SVGIG (reference sequence). CDR3 nucleotide sequence: TGTGCCTGGAGTGATTGGGAACTGTATAATTCACCCCTCTACTTT. Translating it yields CAWSDWELYNSPLYF.

This clonotype was seen many times. This rearrangement joins TRBV9 to TRBJ1-1, with TRBD1 matching 7 bases. The trim removed 4 bases at V and 5 bases at J, leaving 11 bases unmatched. The CDR3 runs 15 residues. Germline CDR1 reads SGDLS; CDR2 reads YYNGEE. The CDR3 here is CASSPGGTVGTEAFF. DNA of the CDR3: TGTGCCAGCAGCCCAGGGGGAACAGTCGGGACTGAAGCTTTCTTT.

The rearrangement links TRBV6-5 to TRBJ2-2; 10 nucleotides match TRBD2. The CDR3 consists of 15 residues. V was clipped by 4 bases and J by 4 bases; unmatched bases: 3. In germline, CDR1 is MNHEY, CDR2 SVGAGI. DNA for the CDR3: TGTGCCAGCAGTTCAACTAGCGGGGCCACCGGGGAGCTGTTTTTT. It is translated as CASSSTSGATGELFF.

This clonotype was seen at least ten times. This sequence joins TRBV5-4 and TRBJ2-2; no reliable D call. CDR1 SGHNT and CDR2 YYREEE come from the germline V gene (reference sequence). Trimming took off 0 bases at V and 5 bases at J, with 11 bases between the two ends. The CDR3 contains 15 residues. CDR3 loop: CASSLAGLETGELFF. DNA for the CDR3: TGTGCCAGCAGCTTGGCGGGCTTGGAGACCGGGGAGCTGTTTTTT.

This clonotype was counted many times. The CDR3 reads CASSLGYQETQYF. CDR3 bases: TGTGCCAGCTCACTCGGGTACCAAGAGACCCAGTACTTC. This chain links TRBV18 with TRBJ2-5; D remains unclear. There are 13 residues in the CDR3. Germline V gene lookup returns CDR1 KGHSH and CDR2 LQKENI. The V end was cut by 4 bases, the J end by 0 bases, with 6 bases between.

This clonotype appeared many times. The rearrangement links TRBV20-1 to TRBJ2-7; TRBD1 aligns across 8 bases. With 4 bases clipped from V and 4 bases from J, the junction kept 12 bases outside the gene matches. CDR3 length: 15 amino acids. From germline, CDR1 is DFQATT and CDR2 SNEGSKA (reference sequence). This CDR3 is CSATPRRRGLYEQYF. The CDR3 region has the DNA TGCAGTGCTACCCCAAGGCGCAGGGGGCTGTACGAGCAGTACTTC.

Ten or more counts support this clonotype. This chain joins TRBV20-1 and TRBJ2-7, with 11 positions matching TRBD2. The CDR3 contains 13 residues. The germline V gene encodes CDR1 DFQATT and CDR2 SNEGSKA (reference sequence). The V and J ends lost 6 bases and 6 bases, in that order; junction bases with no gene match: 7. CDR3 protein: CSAFSGRASEQYF. For the CDR3, the DNA is TGCAGTGCCTTTAGCGGGAGGGCCTCCGAGCAGTACTTC.

This clonotype was picked up many times. The rearrangement uses TRBV6-2 or TRBV6-3 and TRBJ1-1; perhaps TRBD1 as D (5 bases). This CDR3 is built from 13 residues. Per germline, CDR1 MNHEY and CDR2 SVGEGT. The V gene lost 9 bases and the J gene lost 5 bases, with 16 bases spanning the gap. The CDR3 bases are TGTGCCAGTGGGAGACAGTCGGCTACTGAAGCTTTCTTT. Amino acid sequence: CASGRQSATEAFF.

The sample holds many counts of this clonotype. Possible read error: a much larger clone is one base away. This rearrangement joins TRBV7-6 to TRBJ2-7; the D gene could be TRBD1 or TRBD2 (5 bases each). Trimming took off 3 bases at V and 3 bases at J, with 18 bases between the two ends. CDR1 is SGHVS and CDR2 is FNYEAQ in the germline V gene. The CDR3 has 16 amino acids. The CDR3 DNA reads as TGTGCCAGCAGCTTGGGCCAACCGGGACCTTACTACGAGCAGTACTTC. Translated, it gives CASSLGQPGPYYEQYF.

This chain connects TRBV5-1 to TRBJ1-1, with TRBD1 matching 7 bases. The germline gives CDR1 SGHRS, CDR2 YFSETQ. The CDR3 covers 15 residues. The V and J ends lost 2 bases and 4 bases, in that order; junction bases with no gene match: 8. The CDR3 loop is CASSLSFSGGTEAFF. DNA of the CDR3: TGCGCCAGCAGCTTATCCTTCTCAGGGGGCACTGAAGCTTTCTTT.

This clonotype was counted many times. The gene calls are TRBV28 and TRBJ2-7; D not certain. CDR1 MDHEN and CDR2 SYDVKM come from the germline V gene. The CDR3 is 13 residues long. Between the trimmed V and J ends, which lost 7 bases and 3 bases, there was a span of 13 bases. The CDR3 is CASKRFIRYEQYF. The CDR3 DNA is TGTGCCAGCAAAAGGTTCATTCGCTACGAGCAGTACTTC.

This clonotype was counted ten times or more. The rearrangement links TRBV29-1 to TRBJ2-2, with D unclear. The ends were cut back, 4 bases at V and 5 bases at J, with 8 bases in the middle. The CDR3 loop spans 12 amino acids. Germline CDR1 is SQVTM and CDR2 is ANQGSEA. The CDR3 DNA reads TGCAGCGTTGTTGAGTGGACCGGGGAGCTGTTTTTT. This gives the protein CSVVEWTGELFF.

The chain recombines TRBV13 with TRBJ1-1; D remains ambiguous. This CDR3 spans 14 amino acids. V lost 5 bases, J lost 0 bases, and 10 bases lay in between. Germline CDR1 PRHDT, CDR2 FYEKMQ (reference sequence). CDR3 sequence: CASSPRAMNTEAFF. The DNA of the CDR3 is TGTGCCAGCAGCCCCCGGGCAATGAACACTGAAGCTTTCTTT.

The table lists this clonotype with many counts. The rearrangement links TRBV6-1 to TRBJ1-2; D call uncertain. The CDR3 covers 13 residues. The V end lost 4 bases, the J end lost 2 bases, and 8 bases lay between the germline ends. In germline, CDR1 is MNHNS, CDR2 SASEGT. The CDR3 DNA reads as TGTGCCAGCAGTGCGGGATTCAACTATGGCTACACCTTC. This codes for CASSAGFNYGYTF.

This clonotype was detected many times. This chain links TRBV5-1 with TRBJ1-6; D not certain. The CDR3 consists of 15 residues. CDR1 and CDR2 from the germline V gene are SGHRS and YFSETQ. The V and J ends lost 4 bases and 6 bases respectively, with 14 bases between them. The CDR3 here is CASSGSAGFNSPLHF. The CDR3 DNA reads TGCGCCAGCAGCGGATCAGCGGGGTTTAATTCACCCCTCCACTTT.

The chain couples TRBV28 to TRBJ2-5; 7 positions agree with TRBD1. Germline-derived CDR1 and CDR2 are MDHEN and SYDVKM. The CDR3 length is 15 residues. Trimming removed 8 bases from V and 5 bases from J; junction bases left unmatched: 14. The CDR3 DNA reads TGTGCCAGCTCCCCTAGACAGGGTCGAGGGGAGACCCAGTACTTC. It is translated as CASSPRQGRGETQYF.

The table lists this clonotype with many counts. The gene calls are TRBV20-1 and TRBJ1-5; tentative D call: TRBD1 (6 bases). CDR3 length equals 14 residues. Germline V gene sequence: CDR1 DFQATT, CDR2 SNEGSKA (reference sequence). V lost 5 bases to trimming and J lost 2 bases, with 13 bases between them. DNA of the CDR3: TGCAGTGCTGGGGCAGGGGCAGGCAATCAGCCCCAGCATTTT. This gives the protein CSAGAGAGNQPQHF.

This chain connects TRBV28 to TRBJ2-7; TRBD2 aligns across 7 bases. Unmatched junction bases numbered 10, after V lost 5 bases and J lost 3 bases. CDR1 is MDHEN and CDR2 is SYDVKM in the germline V gene. The CDR3 covers 15 residues. The CDR3 region has the DNA TGTGCCAGCAGTGGAAGCGGGACCTTTCACTACGAGCAGTACTTC. Translated, it gives CASSGSGTFHYEQYF.

This chain joins TRBV10-3 and TRBJ2-7; 10 bases match TRBD1. J gave up 4 bases and V 5 bases, and 8 bases lay outside the gene matches. Per the germline V gene, CDR1 is ENHRY and CDR2 is SYGVKD. The CDR3 extends over 15 amino acids. CDR3 DNA sequence: TGTGCCATCAGTCCAACGACGGGACAGGGGTACGAGCAGTACTTC. This encodes CAISPTTGQGYEQYF.

Ten or more counts support this clonotype. This chain uses TRBV5-1 with TRBJ1-5; D is unclear. The CDR3 is 13 residues long. In germline, CDR1 is SGHRS, CDR2 YFSETQ. V lost 0 bases to trimming and J lost 7 bases, with 8 bases between them. Here the CDR3 reads CASSLGRNQPQHF. CDR3 nucleotide sequence: TGCGCCAGCAGCTTGGGCAGGAACCAGCCCCAGCATTTT.

V is TRBV6-1 and J is TRBJ1-1; D not resolved. V was pared by 5 bases and J by 6 bases, with 13 bases between. Germline CDR1 MNHNS, CDR2 SASEGT. This CDR3 has 13 amino acids. CDR3 in amino acids: CASSPSAAAEAFF. In DNA form, the CDR3 reads TGTGCCAGCAGTCCTTCTGCGGCCGCTGAAGCTTTCTTT.

In this sample, this clonotype turned up many times. This chain uses TRBV10-3 with TRBJ2-7; unclear D gene. The CDR3 is 13 residues long. CDR1 and CDR2 (germline): ENHRY, SYGVKD. V shed 2 bases and J shed 7 bases, with 12 bases lying between them. The chain's CDR3 is CAISELRGGEQYF. The CDR3 DNA reads TGTGCCATCAGTGAGCTGAGAGGCGGAGAGCAGTACTTC.

Many counts were recorded for this clonotype. This chain joins TRBV20-1 and TRBJ1-2; 8 bases are shared with TRBD1. CDR1 and CDR2 (germline): DFQATT, SNEGSKA (reference sequence). V trimming: 6 bases; J trimming: 7 bases; junction bases outside the gene matches: 19. This CDR3 comprises 16 residues. This CDR3 is CSARSPRDRIRGGYTF. CDR3 DNA: TGCAGTGCCCGCTCCCCCCGGGACAGGATAAGGGGTGGCTACACCTTC.

The V gene is TRBV4-1, the J gene TRBJ2-7; D not certain. The germline V and J ends were trimmed by 1 base and 2 bases, with 15 bases remaining between them. CDR1 and CDR2 from the germline V gene are MGHRA and YSYEKL. The CDR3 spans 16 residues. The CDR3 nucleotides are TGCGCCAGCAGCCAAGGGACCGCGGAGAATACCTACGAGCAGTACTTC. This translates into CASSQGTAENTYEQYF.

This clonotype has a count of ten or more. The chain uses TRBV7-9 and TRBJ2-1; no firm D call. The CDR3 runs to 13 residues. Trimming cost V 6 bases and J 6 bases, with 12 bases left between them. Germline V gene sequence: CDR1 SEHNR, CDR2 FQNEAQ (reference sequence). As DNA, the CDR3 is TGTGCCAGCAGGTACCCCTGGTCCAATGAGCAGTTCTTC. Its translation is CASRYPWSNEQFF.

A few counts support this clonotype. The V and J genes are TRBV9 and TRBJ1-1, with D possibly matching TRBD1 (5 bases). The CDR3 spans 15 residues. CDR1 SGDLS and CDR2 YYNGEE come from the germline V gene. V lost 0 bases to trimming and J lost 6 bases, with 15 bases between them. CDR3 amino acids: CASSVVQGTSSEAFF. The CDR3 DNA follows: TGTGCCAGCAGCGTAGTTCAGGGTACAAGCTCTGAAGCTTTCTTT.